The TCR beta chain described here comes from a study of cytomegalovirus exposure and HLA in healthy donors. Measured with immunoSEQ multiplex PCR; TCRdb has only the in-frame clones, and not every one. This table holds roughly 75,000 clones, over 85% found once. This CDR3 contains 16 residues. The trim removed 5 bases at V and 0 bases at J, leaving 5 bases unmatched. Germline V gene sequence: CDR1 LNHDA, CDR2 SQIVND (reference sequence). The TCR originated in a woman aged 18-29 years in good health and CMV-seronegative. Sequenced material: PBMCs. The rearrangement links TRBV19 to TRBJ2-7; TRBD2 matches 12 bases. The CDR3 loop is CASSPRLAGASYEQYF. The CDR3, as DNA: TGTGCCAGTAGTCCGCGACTAGCGGGAGCCTCCTACGAGCAGTACTTC.